This TCR beta chain came from a study of OX40 agonist ivuxolimab in advanced cancers. Comment on this clone: Antigen specificity is unknown.

Patients were excluded for autoimmune disease history or systemic immunosuppression. Study conclusions and caveats: Among T cells, CD8+ cells averaged more expanded clones than CD4+ cells.

The method was immunoSEQ multiplex PCR; TCRdb's version includes in-frame clones alone and lacks a portion of them. Of around 28,000 clones listed, around 86% were seen once; the top ten hold roughly 18%. Unmatched junction bases numbered 12, after V lost 6 bases and J lost 13 bases. Germline CDR1 reads MNHNS; CDR2 reads SASEGT. This CDR3 has 13 residues. This sequence joins TRBV6-1 and TRBJ2-3; 8 bases fit TRBD2. This sequence was found in an adult with an advanced solid tumor such as melanoma, head and neck, liver or kidney cancer. The material sequenced was CD4+ or CD8+ T cells sorted from blood, taken in a trial of the OX40 agonist ivuxolimab. CDR3 in DNA: TGTGCCAGCAGCCGTGGGACTAGTCAATTCAAGTATTTT. Protein product: CASSRGTSQFKYF.